The 3 T cell receptor beta chains presented below share a single source sample, sequenced in a study of cytomegalovirus exposure and HLA in healthy donors. Assay: immunoSEQ multiplex PCR; the TCRdb copy retains only in-frame clones and omits some. The sample carries approximately 150,000 clones, about 86% recorded once. The sample comprised PBMCs. Receptors originate from a woman in her thirties in good health and CMV-seronegative.

The count of this clone is one. The chain has TRBV2 and TRBJ2-5, with no clear D. V was shortened by 7 bases and J by 7 bases, with 13 bases between the two germline ends. The germline CDR1 and CDR2 sequences are SNHLY and FYNNEI. The CDR3 has 12 amino acids. The CDR3 bases are TGTGCCAGCAATAACCTATCTGCGACCCAGTACTTC. Translation gives CASNNLSATQYF.

CDR3 nucleotides: TGTGCCAGCAGCTTAGCCCCGGGACAGGGGGCTAACTATGGCTACACCTTC. Protein product: CASSLAPGQGANYGYTF. The chain uses TRBV13 and TRBJ1-2; 11 positions agree with TRBD1. Trimming cost V 1 base and J 0 bases; bases outside gene matches: 4. This CDR3 spans 17 amino acids. Germline CDR1 PRHDT, CDR2 FYEKMQ (reference sequence).

This chain uses TRBV18 with TRBJ1-3, with D possibly being TRBD1 (6 bases). Germline lookup yields CDR1 KGHSH and CDR2 LQKENI. The CDR3 has 14 amino acids. The V end lost 6 bases, the J end lost 3 bases, and 12 bases lay between the germline ends. CDR3 sequence reads: CASSSGVNGNTIYF. DNA for the CDR3: TGTGCCAGCTCGTCAGGGGTAAATGGAAACACCATATATTTT.